The 29 T cell receptor beta chains given below trace back to one sample, sequenced in a study of blood T cells in healthy people across ages. Primers used in a second PCR of about 6 to 12 cycles were a sample-barcoded 5' primer and a J-beta primer mix. TCRdb reanalysed the 5' RACE reads using MiXCR and keeps one entry per CDR3 protein. The sample consists of around 850,000 distinct CDR3 sequences, under 40% of them appearing once. Sequences were obtained from blood. The receptors derive from a man younger than 35 in good health.

The genes are TRBV5-6 and TRBJ2-1; no clear D. This CDR3 region has 12 residues. The V gene's germline CDR1 is SGHDT and CDR2 YYEEEE. Trimming stripped 4 bases from V and 2 bases from J, with 4 bases between. CDR3 sequence reads: CASSGTYNEQFF. In DNA, the CDR3 is TGTGCCAGCAGCGGGACCTACAATGAGCAGTTCTTC.

About this clonotype itself: A read error is possible here, since a much larger clone lies one base away. This rearrangement joins TRBV29-1 to TRBJ1-1; 7 bases are a match to TRBD1. The length of the CDR3 is 13 residues. V was pared by 7 bases and J by 3 bases, with 8 bases of the junction left unmatched. Looked up from germline, CDR1 is SQVTM and CDR2 is ANQGSEA. The CDR3 sequence is CSASQGMDTEAFF. The CDR3 DNA is TGCAGCGCGTCACAGGGGATGGACACTGAAGCTTTCTTT.

This clonotype was recorded a few times. The chain joins TRBV18 to TRBJ1-5, with D hard to call. Germline lookup yields CDR1 KGHSH and CDR2 LQKENI. V lost 6 bases to trimming and J lost 0 bases, with 12 bases between them. This CDR3 region has 15 residues. This CDR3 is CASSTWSGSNQPQHF. As DNA, the CDR3 is TGTGCCAGCTCCACCTGGTCGGGTAGCAATCAGCCCCAGCATTTT.

This chain connects TRBV7-3 to TRBJ2-5; D may be TRBD2 (5 bases). The CDR3 consists of 15 residues. The germline gives CDR1 SGHTA, CDR2 FQGTGA. V was shortened by 0 bases and J by 4 bases, with 12 bases between the two germline ends. CDR3 nucleotides: TGTGCCAGCAGCTTAACGGGGAGTCCAGGAGAGACCCAGTACTTC. Translating gives CASSLTGSPGETQYF. The whole variable domain, filled in from reference TRBV7-3 and TRBJ2-5, reads GAGVSQTPSNKVTEKGKYVELRCDPISGHTALYWYRQSLGQGPEFLIYFQGTGAADDSGLPNDRFFAVRPEGSVSTLKIQRTERGDSAVYLCASSLTGSPGETQYFGPGTRLLVL.

This clonotype is a singleton in its sample. The chain uses TRBV20-1 and TRBJ2-5; tentatively, D is TRBD1 (5 bases). Germline V gene data show CDR1 as DFQATT and CDR2 as SNEGSKA (reference sequence). Trimming cost V 5 bases and J 12 bases, with 22 bases left between them. This CDR3 region has 13 residues. CDR3 protein: CSAGKGQARWKYF. The CDR3 nucleotides read TGCAGTGCTGGCAAGGGGCAGGCGAGGTGGAAGTACTTC.

This clonotype came up once. This rearrangement joins TRBV15 to TRBJ2-3, with 12 bases fitting TRBD2. CDR1 is LNHNV and CDR2 is YYDKDF in the germline V gene (reference sequence). The V gene end was trimmed by 8 bases and the J gene end by 6 bases; junction bases not matched to a gene: 9. The CDR3 totals 15 residues. CDR3 in DNA: TGTGCCACCCGCGGACCTAGCGGGGGGGTGGATACGCAGTATTTT. Protein product: CATRGPSGGVDTQYF.

This clonotype was counted many times. The chain has TRBV12-3 or TRBV12-4 and TRBJ1-1, with D unresolved. This CDR3 has 11 amino acids. V lost 4 bases and J lost 4, with 4 bases in between. The CDR3 loop reads CASSYSTEAFF. The CDR3 DNA is TGTGCCAGCAGTTACAGCACTGAAGCTTTCTTT.

The chain has TRBV4-1 and TRBJ1-4, with D possibly matching TRBD1 (6 bases). Per the germline V gene, CDR1 is MGHRA and CDR2 is YSYEKL. The V gene lost 3 bases and the J gene lost 6 bases, with 14 bases spanning the gap. CDR3 size: 15 residues. The chain's CDR3 is CASSQLRGSDEKLFF. The DNA for the CDR3 is TGCGCCAGCAGCCAGCTCAGGGGCTCGGATGAAAAACTGTTTTTT.

As regards this clonotype: One end of the junction is discordant with germline, which a read error may explain. The chain joins TRBV13 to TRBJ1-4; D is unclear. The length of the CDR3 is 14 residues. The germline gives CDR1 PRHDT, CDR2 FYEKMQ (reference sequence). CDR3 coding DNA: TGTGCCAGCAGCTTAGGACAGCCGAATGAAAAACCGTTTTTT. Protein: CASSLGQPNEKPFF.

J is TRBJ1-5 and V is TRBV20-1; TRBD1 matches at 9 bases. The junction had 6 bases not matched to a gene; V was cut back by 5 bases and J by 7 bases. The CDR3 totals 13 residues. From germline, CDR1 is DFQATT and CDR2 SNEGSKA (reference sequence). The CDR3 sequence: CSARTGDRQPQHF. The CDR3 DNA follows: TGCAGTGCTCGGACAGGGGATCGACAGCCCCAGCATTTT.

The genes are TRBV7-2 and TRBJ1-6; possible D gene TRBD1, 6 bases. CDR1 is SGHTA and CDR2 is FQGNSA in the germline V gene. V dropped 5 bases and J dropped 18 bases, with 17 bases sitting between them. The CDR3 covers 12 residues. This chain's CDR3 is CASSLPGGPPHF. CDR3 nucleotides: TGTGCCAGCAGCCTCCCTGGGGGGCCACCCCACTTT.

Points on this clonotype: This may come from a read error, since a much larger clone is one base off. The chain employs TRBV5-1 and TRBJ1-2; 7 positions agree with TRBD1. Germline V gives CDR1 SGHRS, CDR2 YFSETQ. With V trimmed by 2 bases and J by 7 bases, 5 bases remained unmatched. This CDR3 contains 13 residues. CDR3 sequence: CASSFGQDGGYTF. In DNA form, the CDR3 reads TGCGCCAGCAGCTTCGGACAGGACGGTGGCTACACCTTC.

The V call is TRBV4-3, the J call TRBJ1-4; the match to TRBD1 covers 7 bases. J gave up 7 bases and V 5 bases, and 13 bases lay outside the gene matches. Germline-derived CDR1 and CDR2 are LGHNA and YSLEER. This CDR3 contains 16 residues. Here the CDR3 DNA reads TGCGCCAGCAGCTCTTGGGGGGGGACAGATCTTGAAAAACTGTTTTTT. Encoded protein: CASSSWGGTDLEKLFF.

This chain joins TRBV20-1 and TRBJ2-1, with 12 nucleotides matching TRBD2. The CDR3 consists of 17 residues. Per germline, CDR1 DFQATT and CDR2 SNEGSKA (reference sequence). V dropped 8 bases and J dropped 1; count of bases not matched to a gene: 12. The CDR3 region is CSSVTSGGFGSYNEQFF. The DNA of the CDR3 is TGCAGTTCTGTGACTAGCGGGGGATTCGGGTCCTACAATGAGCAGTTCTTC.

Worth noting for this clonotype: One base away lies a much larger clone, so this may be a sequencing read error. The chain recombines TRBV29-1 with TRBJ2-7; D possibly corresponds to TRBD2 (7 bases). Trimming removed 4 bases from V and 7 bases from J, with 17 bases in between. Germline CDR1 SQVTM, CDR2 ANQGSEA. This CDR3 has 13 amino acids. The CDR3 nucleotides are TGCAGCGTTGTTGGGGGGGGCTACAATGAGCAGTACTTC. It encodes CSVVGGGYNEQYF.

This clonotype has a handful of counts. The J gene is TRBJ1-4, the V gene TRBV29-1; tentatively, D is TRBD1 (6 bases). Germline V gene sequence: CDR1 SQVTM, CDR2 ANQGSEA. Deletions cut 4 bases from V and 0 bases from J, with 21 bases between. This CDR3 contains 18 residues. CDR3 DNA: TGCAGCGTTGGTGGCGTCACAGGGAATTCCGCAACTAATGAAAAACTGTTTTTT. Translating gives CSVGGVTGNSATNEKLFF.

The V call is TRBV24-1, the J call TRBJ2-3; 9 bases match TRBD1. Unmatched junction bases numbered 5, after V lost 4 bases and J lost 4 bases. CDR3 length: 15 residues. Germline V gene data show CDR1 as KGHDR and CDR2 as SFDVKD. CDR3 coding DNA: TGTGCCACCAGTGACCCTGACAGGGGGTCAGATACGCAGTATTTT. Its protein product is CATSDPDRGSDTQYF.

V gene TRBV12-3 or TRBV12-4 combines with J gene TRBJ1-5; D remains ambiguous. The CDR3 consists of 13 residues. The ends were cut back, 8 bases at V and 6 bases at J, with 14 bases in the middle. The CDR3 nucleotides read TGTGCCAGCGTCTACCGCCTAGGTCAGCCCCAGCATTTT. This gives the protein CASVYRLGQPQHF.

This clonotype was seen a few times. The chain couples TRBV15 to TRBJ1-5; D gene ambiguous. Germline CDR1 reads LNHNV; CDR2 reads YYDKDF (reference sequence). V was shortened by 8 bases and J by 1 base, with 15 bases between the two germline ends. The CDR3 has 15 amino acids. CDR3 in amino acids: CATPLLALSNQPQHF. CDR3 in DNA: TGTGCCACCCCGTTACTGGCGTTGAGCAATCAGCCCCAGCATTTT.

The J gene is TRBJ1-1, the V gene TRBV29-1; 7 positions match TRBD1. Germline V CDR1 and CDR2: SQVTM, ANQGSEA. Trimming took 0 bases from V and 11 from J; bases not matched to a gene: 12. The CDR3 has 14 residues. DNA of the CDR3: TGCAGCGTTGAAGAACCAGGGGGGGGTCACGGGGCTTTCTTT. Protein product: CSVEEPGGGHGAFF.

This clonotype has a handful of counts. The rearrangement uses TRBV20-1 and TRBJ2-7; no definite D call. The germline gives CDR1 DFQATT, CDR2 SNEGSKA (reference sequence). The CDR3 is 11 residues long. The germline V and J ends were trimmed by 0 bases and 4 bases, with 4 bases remaining between them. CDR3 DNA: TGCAGTGCTAGAGACGTGTACGAGCAGTACTTC. It translates to CSARDVYEQYF.

This clonotype appeared a few times. The chain employs TRBV28 and TRBJ1-6; weak D call: TRBD1 (6 bases). Per germline, CDR1 MDHEN and CDR2 SYDVKM. CDR3 length: 17 residues. The V end lost 6 bases, the J end lost 7 bases, and 22 bases lay between the germline ends. The DNA of the CDR3 is TGTGCCAGCAGCACTCTCTTGCAGGGGAGGTCCAATTCACCCCTCCACTTT. Protein: CASSTLLQGRSNSPLHF. The whole variable domain, remainder taken from reference TRBV28 and TRBJ1-6, is DVKVTQSSRYLVKRTGEKVFLECVQDMDHENMFWYRQDPGLGLRLIYFSYDVKMKEKGDIPEGYSVSREKKERFSLILESASTNQTSMYLCASSTLLQGRSNSPLHFGNGTRLTVT.

This clonotype showed up just a few times. The chain combines TRBV25-1 with TRBJ1-2; 11 bases map to TRBD1. The length of the CDR3 is 14 residues. Germline CDR1 and CDR2: MGHDK and SYGVNS. After removal of 4 bases from V and 8 bases from J, the junction contained 6 bases not matched to a gene. This chain's CDR3 is CASSGGQGVGGYTF. Written as DNA, the CDR3 is TGTGCCAGCAGTGGGGGACAGGGGGTAGGAGGCTACACCTTC.

V and J are TRBV6-2 or TRBV6-3 and TRBJ2-5, with 8 bases aligning to TRBD1. J lost 1 base, V lost 2 bases, and 18 bases had no gene match. Germline loops: CDR1 MNHEY, CDR2 SVGEGT. The length of the CDR3 is 20 residues. CDR3 DNA sequence: TGTGCCAGCAGTTACCCTCTTGGACAGGGTGGGGGGTCGGCCCAAGAGACCCAGTACTTC. Translated, it gives CASSYPLGQGGGSAQETQYF.

As concerns this clonotype: Possible read error: a much larger clone is one base away. This chain connects TRBV5-1 to TRBJ2-5; maybe TRBD1 (6 bases). The J call could be wrong; TRBJ2-7 is a better fit for the DNA end. The germline V gene has CDR1 SGHRS and CDR2 YFSETQ. The CDR3 consists of 14 residues. CDR3 loop: CASSFRPGVVEQYF. The CDR3 DNA is TGCGCCAGCAGCTTTAGGCCAGGGGTAGTCGAGCAGTACTTC.

The chain recombines TRBV20-1 with TRBJ2-6, with unresolved D. Trimming took 1 base from V and 0 from J, leaving 7 bases between them. CDR3 size: 15 residues. Germline CDR1 DFQATT, CDR2 SNEGSKA (reference sequence). The CDR3 nucleotides are TGCAGTGCTAGAGTCTGGGGCTCTGGGGCCAACGTCCTGACTTTC. Its translation is CSARVWGSGANVLTF.

V usage is TRBV12-3 or TRBV12-4 and J usage is TRBJ1-2; 7 nucleotides agree with TRBD1. V gave up 6 bases and J gave up 3 bases; unmatched junction bases: 7. The CDR3 loop spans 14 amino acids. CDR3 nucleotide sequence: TGTGCCAGCAGGCCGACAGGGCCTCACTATGGCTACACCTTC. Translated, it gives CASRPTGPHYGYTF.

V gene TRBV29-1 combines with J gene TRBJ1-4; 7 nucleotides agree with TRBD1. The CDR3 covers 14 residues. Trimming cost V 4 bases and J 6 bases; bases outside gene matches: 8. In germline, CDR1 is SQVTM, CDR2 ANQGSEA. DNA of the CDR3: TGCAGCGTTGGGAGATCAGGGGGAGATGAAAAACTGTTTTTT. Encoded protein: CSVGRSGGDEKLFF.

The rearrangement joins TRBV15 to TRBJ1-1; D might be TRBD1 (6 bases). Germline-derived CDR1 and CDR2 are LNHNV and YYDKDF (reference sequence). With 9 bases removed from V and 7 bases from J, the gap between germline ends came to 21 bases. The CDR3 is 14 residues long. The CDR3 region is CATRRGQQNFEAFF. In DNA, the CDR3 is TGTGCCACGAGGAGAGGACAGCAAAATTTTGAAGCTTTCTTT.